This T cell receptor (beta chain) was obtained from a study of T cell responses to AZD1222 COVID-19 vaccine. Whole-study findings and limits: Unmutated regions of variants are reportedly targeted by nearly half of spike-specific TCRs. Possibly, clonal diversity was underestimated; donors were largely white British and included more females. Spike regions recognized by vaccine-associated CD4 TCRs spanned the protein, led by 160-218 and 743-854.

This CDR3 has 14 amino acids. The germline gives CDR1 SEHNR, CDR2 FQNEAQ (reference sequence). The V end was cut by 5 bases, the J end by 5 bases, with 12 bases between. Of note for this clone: No antigen is known for it.

Sequenced by immunoSEQ multiplex PCR; TCRdb stores in-frame clones only, minus some. Here the sample spans about 100,000 clones, roughly 89% being singletons. The sequence was collected from an adult in good health. This material consisted of peripheral blood, taken on day 0 of AZD1222 vaccination. The V gene is TRBV7-9, the J gene TRBJ1-4; D unresolved. CDR3 in DNA: TGTGCCAGCAGCCCGAAGTATGAGAATGAAAAACTGTTTTTT. Translation gives CASSPKYENEKLFF.